Presented here are 18 T cell receptor beta chains from one specimen sequenced in a study of blood T cell repertoires in COVID-19. Repertoires were generated with immunoSEQ multiplex PCR, while TCRdb's copy carries only in-frame clones and drops some. The sample lists roughly 380,000 clones, around nine tenths occurring once. The sequencing input was peripheral blood. The receptor source for this set is a woman aged 55-69 years with COVID-19, enrolled during active disease.

This clone was recorded a few times. The chain combines TRBV5-1 with TRBJ2-7; the D gene is possibly TRBD2 (6 bases). V gave up 3 bases and J gave up 5 bases, with 12 bases separating them. The length of the CDR3 is 13 residues. The germline gives CDR1 SGHRS, CDR2 YFSETQ. The CDR3 DNA is TGCGCCAGCAGCTCCCTTTGGAGGGACGAGCAGTACTTC. Translated: CASSSLWRDEQYF. The whole variable domain, remainder taken from reference TRBV5-1 and TRBJ2-7, is KAGVTQTPRYLIKTRGQQVTLSCSPISGHRSVSWYQQTPGQGLQFLFEYFSETQRNKGNFPGRFSGRQFSNSRSEMNVSTLELGDSALYLCASSSLWRDEQYFGPGTRLTVT.

V gene TRBV23-1 combines with J gene TRBJ2-1; possibly TRBD1 for D (5 bases). TRBV23-1 is noted as an ORF with a role that remains uncertain. The CDR3 length is 17 residues. The V end was cut by 4 bases, the J end by 7 bases, with 23 bases between. CDR3: CASSPSRSRVSGNEQFF. In DNA form, the CDR3 reads TGCGCCAGCAGTCCTTCCAGGTCCAGGGTAAGTGGAAATGAGCAGTTCTTC.

The V gene is TRBV5-6, the J gene TRBJ2-5; perhaps TRBD2 as D (6 bases). This CDR3 region has 15 residues. The germline CDR1 and CDR2 sequences are SGHDT and YYEEEE. Deletions cut 0 bases from V and 4 bases from J, with 13 bases between. CDR3 DNA: TGTGCCAGCAGCTTGGTCGGAGGGTTGGGAGAGACCCAGTACTTC. Protein: CASSLVGGLGETQYF.

This clone was detected only a few times. J is TRBJ1-1 and V is TRBV7-9; tentative D call: TRBD1 (5 bases). The CDR3 covers 17 residues. The V and J ends lost 0 bases and 2 bases respectively, with 16 bases between them. The germline V gene encodes CDR1 SEHNR and CDR2 FQNEAQ (reference sequence). The CDR3 nucleotides read TGTGCCAGCAGCTTAGCAGACTGGCGGGGCGTAAACACTGAAGCTTTCTTT. Residues: CASSLADWRGVNTEAFF.

The V and J genes are TRBV11-2 and TRBJ1-4; TRBD1 might be the D (5 bases). Germline CDR1 is SGHAT and CDR2 is FQNNGV. The CDR3 covers 15 residues. Trimming pared 5 bases from V and 7 bases from J, leaving 17 bases between. The CDR3 here is CASSMHTVRGEKLFF. For the CDR3, the DNA is TGTGCCAGCAGCATGCATACAGTTAGGGGTGAAAAACTGTTTTTT.

The DNA for the CDR3 is TGTGCCAGCAGCCCTTCCGGACAGGGGGCCGAGCAGTACTTC. Translating it yields CASSPSGQGAEQYF. The chain joins TRBV4-2 to TRBJ2-7, with 11 bases that match TRBD1. J gave up 6 bases and V 4 bases, and 5 bases lay outside the gene matches. Per germline, CDR1 LGHNA and CDR2 YNFKEQ. The CDR3 spans 14 residues.

The V call is TRBV4-1, the J call TRBJ2-7, with D perhaps matching TRBD2 (6 bases). From germline, CDR1 is MGHRA and CDR2 YSYEKL. V was trimmed by 0 bases and J by 7 bases, leaving 10 bases between them. The CDR3 is 13 amino acids. CDR3 sequence: CASSQDPGREQYF. In DNA, the CDR3 is TGCGCCAGCAGCCAAGACCCGGGGAGGGAGCAGTACTTC.

The rearrangement joins TRBV7-9 to TRBJ1-6, with unresolved D. V was pared by 5 bases and J by 8 bases, with 10 bases between. CDR1 and CDR2 (germline): SEHNR, FQNEAQ (reference sequence). The length of the CDR3 is 13 residues. Written as DNA, the CDR3 is TGTGCCAGCAGCGCTAAGATGGATTCACCCCTCCACTTT. Amino acids: CASSAKMDSPLHF.

This chain connects TRBV7-9 to TRBJ2-1; 7 nucleotides agree with TRBD2. The germline V gene has CDR1 SEHNR and CDR2 FQNEAQ (reference sequence). The V gene end was trimmed by 5 bases and the J gene end by 6 bases; junction bases not matched to a gene: 7. The length of the CDR3 is 14 residues. In nucleotides, the CDR3 is TGTGCCAGCAGCCTCTCGGGCGGGAGCAATGAGCAGTTCTTC. Residues: CASSLSGGSNEQFF.

This chain connects TRBV30 to TRBJ2-3; 10 bases are a match to TRBD2. This CDR3 comprises 16 residues. After removal of 2 bases from V and 3 bases from J, the junction contained 8 bases not matched to a gene. Germline loops: CDR1 GTSNPN, CDR2 SVGIG (reference sequence). The CDR3 is CAWSKLAGGLTDTQYF. The DNA for the CDR3 is TGTGCCTGGAGTAAATTAGCGGGGGGACTTACAGATACGCAGTATTTT.

This clone was seen once. The chain employs TRBV7-3 and TRBJ2-5; 13 nucleotides align to TRBD2. This CDR3 has 17 amino acids. Germline loops: CDR1 SGHTA, CDR2 FQGTGA. With 5 bases clipped from V and 5 bases from J, the junction kept 11 bases outside the gene matches. CDR3 amino acids: CASSAAWTSGGQETQYF. The DNA for the CDR3 is TGTGCCAGCAGCGCTGCATGGACTAGCGGGGGACAGGAGACCCAGTACTTC.

The CDR3 here is CASSQDFRAGQPQHF. CDR3 DNA: TGCGCCAGCAGCCAAGATTTCCGGGCGGGGCAGCCCCAGCATTTT. The chain has TRBV4-1 and TRBJ1-5; D not certain. The germline CDR1 and CDR2 sequences are MGHRA and YSYEKL. This CDR3 has 15 residues. V was cut by 0 bases and J by 7 bases, with 13 bases left in between.

This clone was seen a handful of times. One end of the junction does not line up with germline, which may come from a read error. This rearrangement joins TRBV20-1 to TRBJ1-2, with D unclear. This CDR3 has 11 amino acids. Germline-derived CDR1 and CDR2 are DFQATT and SNEGSKA (reference sequence). This CDR3 is CSPRQTYGYTF. CDR3 in DNA: TGCAGTCCTAGGCAGACTTATGGCTACACCTTC.

V usage is TRBV25-1 and J usage is TRBJ2-1; 10 bases map to TRBD2. Trimming cost V 4 bases and J 2 bases; bases outside gene matches: 2. CDR3 length: 15 amino acids. Germline CDR1 MGHDK, CDR2 SYGVNS. In DNA, the CDR3 is TGTGCCAGCAGTGGGAGCGGGGGGGCCTACAATGAGCAGTTCTTC. Translated, it gives CASSGSGGAYNEQFF.

V is TRBV18 and J is TRBJ1-4; D unclear. V was pared by 0 bases and J by 3 bases, with 14 bases between. The CDR3 is made up of 17 amino acids. CDR1 is KGHSH, CDR2 LQKENI, per germline. Here the CDR3 reads CASSPPRRGDANEKLFF. The CDR3 DNA reads TGTGCCAGCTCACCACCGAGAAGAGGTGATGCTAATGAAAAACTGTTTTTT.

This chain uses TRBV5-1 with TRBJ1-4, with TRBD1 as a possible D gene (6 bases). The CDR3 is 17 residues long. V was cut by 4 bases and J by 8 bases, with 24 bases left in between. Germline CDR1 reads SGHRS; CDR2 reads YFSETQ. CDR3 in DNA: TGCGCCAGCAGCACCGTTCTACAGGGTCGGAGTGGGGAAAAACTGTTTTTT. Protein sequence: CASSTVLQGRSGEKLFF.

This clone turned up a few times. This chain links TRBV18 with TRBJ1-5, with D hard to call. The CDR3 totals 16 residues. CDR1 is KGHSH, CDR2 LQKENI, per germline. Trimming took off 2 bases at V and 1 base at J, with 12 bases between the two ends. The CDR3 sequence: CASSPSQALSNQPQHF. The CDR3 DNA sequence: TGTGCCAGCTCACCATCGCAGGCCCTGAGCAATCAGCCCCAGCATTTT. The entire variable domain, with the rest obtained from reference TRBV18 and TRBJ1-5, is as follows: NAGVMQNPRHLVRRRGQEARLRCSPMKGHSHVYWYRQLPEEGLKFMVYLQKENIIDESGMPKERFSAEFPKEGPSILRIQQVVRGDSAAYFCASSPSQALSNQPQHFGDGTRLSIL.

J is TRBJ1-3 and V is TRBV7-9; D is possibly TRBD1 (6 bases). This CDR3 has 16 amino acids. Germline V gene data show CDR1 as SEHNR and CDR2 as FQNEAQ (reference sequence). Trimming cost V 5 bases and J 0 bases, with 14 bases left between them. CDR3 coding DNA: TGTGCCAGCAGCCGCGCGACGACAGGCTCTGGAAACACCATATATTTT. This gives the protein CASSRATTGSGNTIYF.